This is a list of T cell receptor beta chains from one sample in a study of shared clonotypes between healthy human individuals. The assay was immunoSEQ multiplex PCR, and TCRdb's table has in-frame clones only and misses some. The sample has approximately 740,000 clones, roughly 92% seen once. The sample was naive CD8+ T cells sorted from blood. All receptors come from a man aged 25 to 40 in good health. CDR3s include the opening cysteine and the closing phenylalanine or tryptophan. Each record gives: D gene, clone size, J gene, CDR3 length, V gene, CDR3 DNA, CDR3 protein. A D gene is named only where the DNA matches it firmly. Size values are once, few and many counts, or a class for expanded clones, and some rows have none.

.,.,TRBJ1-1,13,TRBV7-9,TGTGCCAGCAGCCAACTAGATGCGCGGCGAGCTTTCTTT,CASSQLDARRAFF
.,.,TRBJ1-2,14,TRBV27,TGTGCCAGCAAGGGTGGAGGACCTAGCTATGGCTACACCTTC,CASKGGGPSYGYTF
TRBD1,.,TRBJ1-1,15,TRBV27,TGTGCCAGCAGTCCTCTTGACAGGGGGCTTACTGAAGCTTTCTTT,CASSPLDRGLTEAFF
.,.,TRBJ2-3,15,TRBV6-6,TGTGCCAGCAGTTACTCGAGAGAGGGCACAGATACGCAGTATTTT,CASSYSREGTDTQYF
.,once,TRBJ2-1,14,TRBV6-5,TGTGCCAGCAGTCAAAATTTCCGGGGAAATGAGCAGTTCTTC,CASSQNFRGNEQFF
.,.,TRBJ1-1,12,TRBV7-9,TGTGCCAGCAGCGTAGGGAGGACTGAAGCTTTCTTT,CASSVGRTEAFF
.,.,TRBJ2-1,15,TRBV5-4,TGTGCCAGCAGCTTGGAGGGACCAGCTTATGATGAGCAGTTCTTC,CASSLEGPAYDEQFF
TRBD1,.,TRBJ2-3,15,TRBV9,TGTGCCAGCAGCGTAAGCCAGGGGGCATCAGATACGCAGTATTTT,CASSVSQGASDTQYF
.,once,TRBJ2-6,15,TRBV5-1,TGCGCCAGCAGCTCCGACTTCTCTGGGGCCAACGTCCTGACTTTC,CASSSDFSGANVLTF
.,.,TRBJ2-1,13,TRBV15,TGTGCCACCAGCAGTCCTCCCTACAATGAGCAGTTCTTC,CATSSPPYNEQFF
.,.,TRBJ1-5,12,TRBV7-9,TGTGCCAGCAATCAAGGTTCCCAGCCCCAGCATTTT,CASNQGSQPQHF
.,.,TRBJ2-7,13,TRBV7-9,TGTGCCAGCAGTCAGATAGTCGACTACGAGCAGTACTTC,CASSQIVDYEQYF
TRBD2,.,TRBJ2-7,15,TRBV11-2,TGTGCCAGCAGCTTTTCTAGCGGGTCGTCCTACGAGCAGTACTTC,CASSFSSGSSYEQYF
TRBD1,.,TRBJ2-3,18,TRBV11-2,TGTGCCAGCAGCTTTAGAGGGCGCTCCGGGACAGCAACAGATACGCAGTATTTT,CASSFRGRSGTATDTQYF
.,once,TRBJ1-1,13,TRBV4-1,TGCGCCAGCAGCCAACTTAGAGGCTCTGAAGCTTTCTTT,CASSQLRGSEAFF
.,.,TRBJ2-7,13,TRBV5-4,TGTGCCAGCAGCTTGGGCGGGCTCGACGAGCAGTACTTC,CASSLGGLDEQYF
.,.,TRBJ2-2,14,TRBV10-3,TGTGCCATCAGTCCCGGGACATATGACGGGGAGCTGTTTTTT,CAISPGTYDGELFF
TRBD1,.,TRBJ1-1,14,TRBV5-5,TGTGCCAGCAGCGTGCTTGACAGGGGCGCTGAAGCTTTCTTT,CASSVLDRGAEAFF
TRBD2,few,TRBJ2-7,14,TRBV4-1,TGCGCCAGCAGCCAAGTCGGGACTACCTACGAGCAGTACTTC,CASSQVGTTYEQYF
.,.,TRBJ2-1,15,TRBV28,TGTGCCAGCAGTTTAGACCTTAGCTCCTACAATGAGCAGTTCTTC,CASSLDLSSYNEQFF
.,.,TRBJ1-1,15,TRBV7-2,TGTGCCAGCAGCCCCCGCGGATTAATGAACACTGAAGCTTTCTTT,CASSPRGLMNTEAFF
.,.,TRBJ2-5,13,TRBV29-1,TGCAGCGTAGATCCCGGGGGCCTGAGGGACCAGTACTTC,CSVDPGGLRDQYF
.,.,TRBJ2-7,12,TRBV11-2,TGTGCCAGCAGCTTGTTAGGGAACGAGCAGTACTTC,CASSLLGNEQYF
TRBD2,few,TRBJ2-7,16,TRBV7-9,TGTGCCAGCAGCTTAGCAGACTTTGCGGGAGACTACGAGCAGTACTTC,CASSLADFAGDYEQYF
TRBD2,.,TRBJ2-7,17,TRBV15,TGTGCCACCAGCAGAGATGTGAGGGAGGGGCCCTCCTACGAGCAGTACTTC,CATSRDVREGPSYEQYF
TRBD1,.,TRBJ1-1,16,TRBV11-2,TGTGCCAGCAGCTTAGACTACAGGGGACTAAACACTGAAGCTTTCTTT,CASSLDYRGLNTEAFF
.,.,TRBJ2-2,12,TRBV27,TGTGCCAGCAGTCGACCGGCCGGGGAGCTGTTTTTT,CASSRPAGELFF
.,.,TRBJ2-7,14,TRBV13,TGTGCCAGCAGCTTAGGACCGGACGGGTACGAGCAGTACTTC,CASSLGPDGYEQYF
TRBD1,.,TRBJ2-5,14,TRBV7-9,TGTGCCAGCAGCCCGTCGACAGGGGAGGAGACCCAGTACTTC,CASSPSTGEETQYF
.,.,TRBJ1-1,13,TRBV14,TGTGCCAGCAGCCAAATCGAGAACACTGAAGCTTTCTTT,CASSQIENTEAFF
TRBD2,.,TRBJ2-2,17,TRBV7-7,TGTGCTAGCAGCTTAGCGCCTGGGACTAGCCCGACCGGGGAGCTGTTTTTT,CASSLAPGTSPTGELFF
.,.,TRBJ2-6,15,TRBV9,TGTGCCAGCAGCGTAGAGGCAGCTGGGGCCAACGTCCTGACTTTC,CASSVEAAGANVLTF
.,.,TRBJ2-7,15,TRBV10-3,TGTGCCATCCGACCCTCTATAGATTTAGGCTACGAGCAGTACTTC,CAIRPSIDLGYEQYF
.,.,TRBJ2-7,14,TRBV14,TGTGCCAGCAGCCAATGGGGGAAGGGGTACGAGCAGTACTTC,CASSQWGKGYEQYF
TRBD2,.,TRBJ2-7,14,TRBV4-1,TGCGCCAGCAGCTCCTTAGCGGGAGACAACGAGCAGTACTTC,CASSSLAGDNEQYF
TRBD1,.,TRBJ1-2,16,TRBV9,TGTGCCAGCAGCGTAGCTCAAGGACAGGGCTTCTATGGCTACACCTTC,CASSVAQGQGFYGYTF
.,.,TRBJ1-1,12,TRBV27,TGTGCCAGCAGTTCGATGAACACTGAAGCTTTCTTT,CASSSMNTEAFF
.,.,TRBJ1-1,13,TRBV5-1,TGCGCCAGCAGCTTGCCCTCGGGTGGTGAAGCTTTCTTT,CASSLPSGGEAFF